Below are 17 T cell receptor beta chains sequenced from a single sample in a study of blood T cell repertoires in COVID-19 (dated by TCRdb to about 2020). Library preparation used the immunoSEQ multiplex PCR assay. TCRdb took over this immuneACCESS table, retaining in-frame rearrangements with V and J assigned. Such tables are incomplete; in checked studies, under half of the missing clones stem from an unresolved V gene, and the remainder is unexplained. The sample table lists 110,000 to 150,000 clones, around nine tenths of them with a count of one. The ten largest clones represent around 5% of the sample. The sample was peripheral blood. The receptors shown here come from a human donor in a cohort sampled during active COVID-19.

This chain joins TRBV27 and TRBJ2-2; 13 bases line up with TRBD2. The CDR3 length is 16 residues. The J segment lost 7 bases and the V segment lost 7 bases, leaving 9 bases of the junction unmatched. CDR1 and CDR2 (germline): MNHEY, SMNVEV (reference sequence). The CDR3 loop reads CASTSWGTSGDGELFF. The CDR3 DNA sequence: TGTGCCAGCACCTCATGGGGGACTAGCGGGGACGGGGAGCTGTTTTTT.

V gene TRBV29-1 combines with J gene TRBJ1-2; D gene uncertain. V gave up 3 bases and J gave up 8 bases, with 13 bases separating them. This CDR3 spans 12 amino acids. Germline-derived CDR1 and CDR2 are SQVTM and ANQGSEA. CDR3 nucleotides: TGCAGCGTTGATTCTGGATTGGGCGGCTACACCTTC. This codes for CSVDSGLGGYTF.

J is TRBJ1-1 and V is TRBV3-1 (or the pseudogene TRBV3-2), with 7 bases fitting TRBD1. The CDR3 consists of 14 residues. Germline V gene data show CDR1 as LGHDT and CDR2 as YNNKEL (reference sequence). The ends lost 8 bases at V and 1 base at J; junction bases unmatched: 7. The CDR3 nucleotides read TGTGCCAGCGCAGGGAGGACAGGGAACACTGAAGCTTTCTTT. It specifies CASAGRTGNTEAFF.

The rearrangement uses TRBV29-1 and TRBJ2-1; D might be TRBD2 (5 bases). CDR1 is SQVTM, CDR2 ANQGSEA, per germline. This CDR3 comprises 16 residues. V was trimmed by 0 bases and J by 3 bases, leaving 15 bases between them. The CDR3 DNA follows: TGCAGCGTTGAAGATAGGGTCGGGGAGAGCTACAATGAGCAGTTCTTC. Protein: CSVEDRVGESYNEQFF.

This clone has just a few counts. This chain joins TRBV15 and TRBJ1-5; no reliable D call. Germline CDR1 is LNHNV and CDR2 is YYDKDF (reference sequence). The CDR3 covers 13 residues. Trimming cost V 5 bases and J 0 bases, with 5 bases left between them. CDR3 in DNA: TGTGCCACCAGCCTTTATAGCAATCAGCCCCAGCATTTT. This translates into CATSLYSNQPQHF.

This CDR3 reads CASSRGAAFPHEQYF. CDR3 nucleotide sequence: TGTGCCAGCAGCAGGGGGGCAGCCTTCCCCCACGAGCAGTACTTC. This chain links TRBV6-5 with TRBJ2-7, with D possibly TRBD1 on 7 matching bases. Germline lookup yields CDR1 MNHEY and CDR2 SVGAGI. Trimming pared 6 bases from V and 5 bases from J, leaving 20 bases between. The CDR3 runs 15 residues.

The V call is TRBV19, the J call TRBJ2-1; 7 nucleotides match TRBD2. The trim removed 4 bases at V and 4 bases at J, leaving 16 bases unmatched. Germline values: CDR1 LNHDA, CDR2 SQIVND (reference sequence). The CDR3 is made up of 18 amino acids. The CDR3: CASSNALNLADIYNEQFF. The CDR3 bases are TGTGCCAGTAGTAATGCCCTCAACCTAGCGGACATATACAATGAGCAGTTCTTC.

The chain recombines TRBV6-2 or TRBV6-3 with TRBJ2-7; tentative D call: TRBD1 (6 bases). The length of the CDR3 is 15 residues. CDR1 is MNHEY, CDR2 SVGEGT, per germline. V lost 2 bases and J lost 5, with 16 bases in between. CDR3 sequence: CASSYTGLSGHEQYF. In nucleotides, the CDR3 is TGTGCCAGCAGTTACACAGGGCTCTCAGGCCACGAGCAGTACTTC.

This clone was picked up one time. V is TRBV28 and J is TRBJ1-5; D possibly corresponds to TRBD1 (6 bases). CDR1 is MDHEN, CDR2 SYDVKM, per germline. Trimming stripped 3 bases from V and 7 bases from J, with 16 bases between. The CDR3 extends over 15 amino acids. DNA for the CDR3: TGTGCCAGCAGTTTCCCGACAGGAGTAGGGCAGCCCCAGCATTTT. Translating it yields CASSFPTGVGQPQHF. Combining the CDR3 with reference TRBV28 and TRBJ1-5 gives the whole variable domain DVKVTQSSRYLVKRTGEKVFLECVQDMDHENMFWYRQDPGLGLRLIYFSYDVKMKEKGDIPEGYSVSREKKERFSLILESASTNQTSMYLCASSFPTGVGQPQHFGDGTRLSIL.

This chain connects TRBV28 to TRBJ2-3, with 10 bases identical to TRBD2. V lost 6 bases, J lost 0 bases, and 12 bases stayed unmatched. Germline values: CDR1 MDHEN, CDR2 SYDVKM. This CDR3 spans 18 amino acids. The CDR3 sequence: CASSQPPGLAVSTDTQYF. In nucleotides, the CDR3 is TGTGCCAGCAGCCAACCCCCAGGACTAGCGGTTAGCACAGATACGCAGTATTTT.

This chain joins TRBV20-1 and TRBJ2-2; perhaps TRBD1 as D (6 bases). V lost 3 bases to trimming and J lost 1 base, with 9 bases between them. Germline-derived CDR1 and CDR2 are DFQATT and SNEGSKA (reference sequence). CDR3 length: 14 amino acids. The CDR3 coding sequence is TGCAGTGCTAGTGTCAGGGGGAACACCGGGGAGCTGTTTTTT. Translating it yields CSASVRGNTGELFF.

The chain uses TRBV7-9 and TRBJ2-1, with a weak D call TRBD1 (6 bases). CDR3 length: 13 amino acids. CDR1 and CDR2 from the germline V gene are SEHNR and FQNEAQ (reference sequence). Trimming removed 6 bases at V and 10 bases at J, with 16 bases between. Here the CDR3 reads CASRRDGTREQFF. The CDR3 DNA reads as TGTGCCAGCAGACGAGATGGGACACGGGAGCAGTTCTTC.

V usage is TRBV7-3 and J usage is TRBJ2-3, with D tentatively TRBD2 (5 bases). The CDR3 consists of 15 residues. The germline V and J ends were trimmed by 0 bases and 5 bases, with 12 bases remaining between them. Germline V gene lookup returns CDR1 SGHTA and CDR2 FQGTGA. The CDR3 protein is CASSLTAAVGDTQYF. CDR3 nucleotide sequence: TGTGCCAGCAGCTTAACAGCGGCGGTGGGAGATACGCAGTATTTT.

This chain connects TRBV28 to TRBJ2-2, with 10 bases matching TRBD2. The CDR3 is made up of 15 amino acids. After removal of 6 bases from V and 4 bases from J, the junction contained 5 bases not matched to a gene. Germline V gene data show CDR1 as MDHEN and CDR2 as SYDVKM. CDR3 region: CASSQRGGTTGELFF. In DNA, the CDR3 is TGTGCCAGCAGCCAGCGGGGGGGCACCACCGGGGAGCTGTTTTTT.

This chain uses TRBV30 with TRBJ1-5; D is unclear. This CDR3 contains 13 residues. V gave up 0 bases and J gave up 6 bases, with 9 bases separating them. Germline assignment: CDR1 GTSNPN and CDR2 SVGIG (reference sequence). CDR3 sequence reads: CAWSVGGTQPQHF. CDR3 coding DNA: TGTGCCTGGAGTGTAGGAGGAACTCAGCCCCAGCATTTT. The variable domain in full, completed from reference TRBV30 and TRBJ1-5, reads SQTIHQWPATLVQPVGSPLSLECTVEGTSNPNLYWYRQAAGRGLQLLFYSVGIGQISSEVPQNLSASRPQDRQFILSSKKLLLSDSGFYLCAWSVGGTQPQHFGDGTRLSIL.

The rearrangement links TRBV3-1 (or the pseudogene TRBV3-2) to TRBJ2-4, with 14 positions matching TRBD2. The CDR3 has 18 amino acids. After removal of 2 bases from V and 0 bases from J, the junction contained 3 bases not matched to a gene. The germline CDR1 and CDR2 sequences are LGHDT and YNNKEL (reference sequence). The CDR3 loop is CASSQWTSGGLAKNIQYF. The CDR3 DNA reads TGTGCCAGCAGCCAATGGACTAGCGGGGGGCTAGCCAAAAACATTCAGTACTTC.

This chain links TRBV11-1 with TRBJ2-7, with 8 bases identical to TRBD1. The CDR3 has 15 amino acids. Losses at the gene ends were 3 bases for V and 4 bases for J; bases not matched to a gene: 8. From germline, CDR1 is SGHAT and CDR2 FQDESV (reference sequence). For the CDR3, the DNA is TGTGCCAGCAGCTTGGCAGGGGGCTCACCGTACGAGCAGTACTTC. It yields the protein CASSLAGGSPYEQYF.